A selection of T cell receptor beta chains follows, all from one sample in a study of cytomegalovirus exposure and HLA in healthy donors. Data came from immunoSEQ multiplex PCR; TCRdb stores just in-frame clones and leaves some out. The repertoire includes 65,000 to 95,000 clones, more than 60% of them detected once, and 13% sits in the top ten. The sample consisted of PBMCs. The origin of the receptors is a human donor in good health. The CDR3 runs from the conserved cysteine through the conserved F or W. A D gene is named only where the DNA matches it firmly. The size field is filled for only some rows; it gives once, few, many or a size class.

TRBV6-5,TRBD1,14,TRBJ1-5,-,TGTGCCAGCAGAACCCGACAGGGTAGACAGCCCCAGCATTTT,CASRTRQGRQPQHF
TRBV5-4,-,14,TRBJ1-2,-,TGTGCCAGCCATGGGGCGGGGAAAATCTATGGCTACACCTTC,CASHGAGKIYGYTF
TRBV27,-,15,TRBJ2-7,-,TGTGCCAGCAGTTTAGGGGTGACAGAGACCTACGAGCAGTACTTC,CASSLGVTETYEQYF
TRBV28,TRBD2,12,TRBJ2-1,once,TGTGCCAGCAGTTTGCGGGGGGGCACTCCTTTCTTC,CASSLRGGTPFF
TRBV10-1,-,14,TRBJ2-1,-,TGCGCCAGCAGCGAATCCCAGGGTTACAATGAGCAGTTCTTC,CASSESQGYNEQFF
TRBV5-4,-,15,TRBJ1-1,few,TGTGCCAGCAGGGGACACGGTAACATGAACACTGAAGCTTTCTTT,CASRGHGNMNTEAFF
TRBV6-1,TRBD1,14,TRBJ1-2,once,TGTGCCAGCAGTGAGGGACAGGGGAACTATGGCTACACCTTC,CASSEGQGNYGYTF
TRBV18,TRBD1,13,TRBJ1-2,once,TGTGCCAGCTCACCAGGGACCAGGGGGGGCTACACCTTC,CASSPGTRGGYTF
TRBV6-5,-,13,TRBJ2-5,-,TGTGCCAGCAGAAAAGACAGTGGTGGGACCCAGTACTTC,CASRKDSGGTQYF
TRBV27,TRBD2,16,TRBJ2-3,-,TGTGCCAGCAGTTCGCCGACTAGCGGGGGCACAGATACGCAGTATTTT,CASSSPTSGGTDTQYF
TRBV7-2,TRBD2,16,TRBJ2-1,-,TGTGCCAGCAGCTTAGAGCTCGTGACTAGCGGGGGGGAACAGTTCTTC,CASSLELVTSGGEQFF
TRBV5-4,-,17,TRBJ1-4,-,TGTGCCAGCAGCCCGGCCGGGACACCAGCAACTAATGAAAAACTGTTTTTT,CASSPAGTPATNEKLFF
TRBV19,-,13,TRBJ1-2,-,TGTGCCAGTAGTAGGCAGGGAACGGATGGCTACACCTTC,CASSRQGTDGYTF
TRBV5-1,-,14,TRBJ2-7,-,TGCGCCAGCAGCTTGGGGCAGGGATACGACGAGCAGTACTTC,CASSLGQGYDEQYF
TRBV7-2,TRBD1,18,TRBJ1-5,-,TGTGCCAGCAGCTTAGGGTGGGGGGACAGGGACCCTTCACAGCCCCAGCATTTT,CASSLGWGDRDPSQPQHF
TRBV7-2,TRBD2,19,TRBJ2-1,once,TGTGCCAGCAGCTTATATCGATTCCCAGGGACTAGCGGGGACAATGAGCAGTTCTTC,CASSLYRFPGTSGDNEQFF
TRBV10-1,TRBD1,15,TRBJ1-1,-,TGCGCCAGCAGTAACCGACAGGGAATGGGAACTGAAGCTTTCTTT,CASSNRQGMGTEAFF
TRBV6-1,TRBD1,15,TRBJ2-7,-,TGTGCCACCACCAGACAGGGGGCATCGGCTTACGAGCAGTACTTC,CATTRQGASAYEQYF
TRBV30,TRBD1,13,TRBJ1-6,-,TGTGCCTGGAGTACCCGACAGGGCCCACCCCTCAACTTT,CAWSTRQGPPLNF
TRBV5-1,-,15,TRBJ2-7,once,TGCGCCAGCAGCTTCGCTACCAAGGGAGGCTACGAGCAGTACTTC,CASSFATKGGYEQYF
TRBV5-4,TRBD1,15,TRBJ1-1,-,TGTGCCAGCAGCACGGGGGGACAGGGGTCGGATGAAGCTTTCTTT,CASSTGGQGSDEAFF
TRBV2,-,12,TRBJ1-1,-,TGTGCCAGCAGGTCCGGGAACACTGAAGCTTTCTTT,CASRSGNTEAFF
TRBV29-1,-,12,TRBJ1-1,few,TGCAGCGTTTGGGGGGGGAACACTGAAGCTTTCTTT,CSVWGGNTEAFF
TRBV5-1,TRBD1,14,TRBJ2-1,-,TGCGCCAGCAGCTTGGGAACAGGGGGCAATGAGCAGTTCTTC,CASSLGTGGNEQFF
TRBV5-1,-,14,TRBJ1-2,-,TGCGCCAGCAGCTTGGATCCAGGGCCCTATGGCTACACCTTC,CASSLDPGPYGYTF
TRBV30,TRBD1,14,TRBJ2-7,-,TGTGCCTGGAGTGTGGGGACAGGGGGATATGAGCAGTACTTC,CAWSVGTGGYEQYF
TRBV11-2,TRBD2,17,TRBJ2-7,-,TGTGCCAGCAGCACACTTCCTCCAGCTAGCGGGGCGTACGAGCAGTACTTC,CASSTLPPASGAYEQYF
TRBV7-8,TRBD1,14,TRBJ2-1,-,TGTGCCAGCAGCCTCCCGGGACAGGGCTATGAGCAGTTCTTC,CASSLPGQGYEQFF
TRBV5-3,TRBD2,18,TRBJ2-3,-,TGTGCCAGAAGCCTTGGACTAGCGGGGGCCCTAAGCACAGATACGCAGTATTTT,CARSLGLAGALSTDTQYF
TRBV29-1,-,13,TRBJ2-5,once,TGCAGCGCCCCTAATCAAGGGGAAGAGACCCAGTACTTC,CSAPNQGEETQYF
TRBV11-2,-,14,TRBJ1-2,-,TGTGCCAGCAGCTTAGCCGGGGTATTTCCGGGCTACCCCTTC,CASSLAGVFPGYPF
TRBV14,-,16,TRBJ2-1,-,TGTGCCAGCAGCCAAGACAGACAGCCGCCCCTCGATGAGCAGTTCTTC,CASSQDRQPPLDEQFF
TRBV5-1,TRBD2,15,TRBJ2-7,many,TGTGCCAGCAGCTGGGGACTAGCGGGGGACTACGAGCAGTACTTC,CASSWGLAGDYEQYF
TRBV5-6,-,12,TRBJ2-7,-,TGTGCCAGCAGCTTGGCCTCGGGGGAGCAGTACTTC,CASSLASGEQYF